The 14 T cell receptor beta chains given below trace back to one sample, sequenced in a study of sequential checkpoint blockade in melanoma. Here immunoSEQ multiplex PCR was the method, and the copy in TCRdb shows in-frame clones only, minus some. The sample shows about 860 clones, roughly 26% of them seen only once. Treatment described: randomized to nivolumab then ipilimumab (arm A) or the reverse (arm B). Sequences were derived from tumor tissue (inferred from file names), sampled from a patient given nivolumab and ipilimumab in sequence. These receptors originate from a human donor with melanoma.

There are a few counts of this clone. The chain couples TRBV6-8 to TRBJ1-2; D not certain. The length of the CDR3 is 14 residues. V was clipped by 10 bases and J by 6 bases, with 21 bases between them. Germline CDR1 MNHGY, CDR2 SAAAGT. The CDR3, as DNA: TGTGCCATCAATCTAAGCGGGAAAGTCCATGGCTACACCTTC. Translating it yields CAINLSGKVHGYTF.

This chain connects TRBV18 to TRBJ2-3, with D tentatively TRBD1 or TRBD2 (5 bases each). CDR3 length: 12 residues. V was shortened by 4 bases and J by 5 bases, with 7 bases between the two germline ends. Germline values: CDR1 KGHSH, CDR2 LQKENI. In DNA form, the CDR3 reads TGTGCCAGCTCACGGGACGGAGATACGCAGTATTTT. Its protein product is CASSRDGDTQYF.

DNA for the CDR3: TGTGCCAGCAGCCAACTCTCCAATCGACAAAGTCGGGCCAACGTCCTGACTTTC. It translates to CASSQLSNRQSRANVLTF. The chain links TRBV11-3 to TRBJ2-6, with D uncertain. Germline V gene data show CDR1 as SGHNT and CDR2 as YENEEA. This CDR3 is 18 amino acids long. Trimming removed 5 bases from V and 5 bases from J, with 22 bases in between.

This clone was detected only once. This chain links TRBV18 with TRBJ2-1; D gene unclear. V lost 5 bases to trimming and J lost 4 bases, with 12 bases between them. The CDR3 extends over 14 amino acids. Germline lookup yields CDR1 KGHSH and CDR2 LQKENI. The CDR3 region is CASSSQQFYNEQFF. CDR3 DNA sequence: TGTGCCAGCTCATCGCAACAGTTTTACAATGAGCAGTTCTTC.

This clone has only a few counts. This chain uses TRBV28 with TRBJ1-2; D may be TRBD1 (6 bases). The CDR3 runs to 13 residues. Trimming shortened V by 6 bases and J by 2 bases, and 10 bases separated the two germline ends. Germline assignment: CDR1 MDHEN and CDR2 SYDVKM. The CDR3: CASRPQGNYGYTF. CDR3 DNA sequence: TGTGCCAGCAGGCCACAGGGCAACTATGGCTACACCTTC.

The chain joins TRBV6-1 to TRBJ2-2; 7 nucleotides align to TRBD1. The CDR3 contains 18 residues. Losses at the gene ends were 0 bases for V and 7 bases for J; bases not matched to a gene: 14. Germline-derived CDR1 and CDR2 are MNHNS and SASEGT. DNA for the CDR3: TGTGCCAGCAGTGAAGCGCTTCTAGGGGGCGCTTTTGGCGGGGAGCTGTTTTTT. This sequence encodes CASSEALLGGAFGGELFF.

V and J are TRBV6-7 and TRBJ1-1; tentative D call: TRBD1 (6 bases). TRBV6-7 is noted as an ORF with a role that remains uncertain. The V gene lost 6 bases and the J gene lost 1 base, with 12 bases spanning the gap. This CDR3 comprises 14 residues. In DNA form, the CDR3 reads TGTGCCAGCAGGGCACAGGGATGGAACACTGAAGCTTTCTTT. This sequence encodes CASRAQGWNTEAFF.

This clone is termed large. V usage is TRBV11-3 and J usage is TRBJ1-4; a weak D match, TRBD1 (5 bases). The CDR3 runs to 15 residues. Trimming shortened V by 3 bases and J by 4 bases, and 12 bases separated the two germline ends. Germline CDR1 is SGHNT and CDR2 is YENEEA. CDR3 sequence (DNA): TGTGCCAGCAGCTTGGGAGACAGCCGTAATGAAAAACTGTTTTTT. This codes for CASSLGDSRNEKLFF.

V is TRBV28 and J is TRBJ2-5, with D possibly matching TRBD1 (5 bases). This CDR3 has 14 amino acids. Germline loops: CDR1 MDHEN, CDR2 SYDVKM. V was pared by 5 bases and J by 0 bases, with 10 bases between. The CDR3 DNA follows: TGTGCCAGCAGTCGACAGACCTACCAAGAGACCCAGTACTTC. This encodes CASSRQTYQETQYF. Full variable domain (outside the CDR3, taken from reference TRBV28 and TRBJ2-5): DVKVTQSSRYLVKRTGEKVFLECVQDMDHENMFWYRQDPGLGLRLIYFSYDVKMKEKGDIPEGYSVSREKKERFSLILESASTNQTSMYLCASSRQTYQETQYFGPGTRLLVL.

The rearrangement joins TRBV19 to TRBJ1-4; 7 bases align to TRBD1. Germline CDR1 and CDR2: LNHDA and SQIVND (reference sequence). This CDR3 spans 14 amino acids. Trimming cost V 6 bases and J 3 bases; bases outside gene matches: 4. CDR3 amino acids: CASSPRGANEKLFF. In DNA form, the CDR3 reads TGTGCCAGTAGCCCCAGGGGGGCTAATGAAAAACTGTTTTTT. The full variable domain, in which reference TRBV19 and TRBJ1-4 provide the parts outside the CDR3, is DGGITQSPKYLFRKEGQNVTLSCEQNLNHDAMYWYRQDPGQGLRLIYYSQIVNDFQKGDIAEGYSVSREKKESFPLTVTSAQKNPTAFYLCASSPRGANEKLFFGSGTQLSVL.

This clone was counted between two and nine times. The chain carries TRBV11-3 and TRBJ2-7; tentatively, D is TRBD2 (5 bases). The V gene's germline CDR1 is SGHNT and CDR2 YENEEA. The CDR3 sequence is 14 residues long. Trimming took off 3 bases at V and 7 bases at J, with 16 bases between the two ends. The CDR3: CASSFFRAGEEQYF. For the CDR3, the DNA is TGTGCCAGCAGCTTTTTTCGGGCCGGGGAGGAGCAGTACTTC.

V and J are TRBV30 and TRBJ2-3; a possible D gene is TRBD2 (5 bases). The germline CDR1 and CDR2 sequences are GTSNPN and SVGIG (reference sequence). The V end was cut by 1 base, the J end by 3 bases, with 11 bases between. CDR3 size: 14 residues. The CDR3, as DNA: TGTGCCTGGAGTGCCCTAGCAACGACAGATACGCAGTATTTT. Its protein product is CAWSALATTDTQYF.

This clone appeared a few times. This rearrangement joins TRBV6-8 to TRBJ1-1; D is undetermined. The ends were cut back, 5 bases at V and 1 base at J, with 8 bases in the middle. CDR3 length: 13 amino acids. Germline CDR1 is MNHGY and CDR2 is SAAAGT. DNA of the CDR3: TGTGCCAGCAGTACAAGTTGGAACACTGAAGCTTTCTTT. Amino acid sequence: CASSTSWNTEAFF.

CDR3 residues: CASSSGTGGSQPQHF. The CDR3 DNA is TGTGCCAGCTCCTCCGGGACAGGGGGCAGTCAGCCCCAGCATTTT. This rearrangement joins TRBV18 to TRBJ1-5; 12 bases are a match to TRBD1. CDR1 is KGHSH, CDR2 LQKENI, per germline. V shed 6 bases, J shed 6 bases, and the junction held 6 bases outside the gene matches. The CDR3 length is 15 residues. Together with reference TRBV18 and TRBJ1-5, the CDR3 gives the full variable domain: NAGVMQNPRHLVRRRGQEARLRCSPMKGHSHVYWYRQLPEEGLKFMVYLQKENIIDESGMPKERFSAEFPKEGPSILRIQQVVRGDSAAYFCASSSGTGGSQPQHFGDGTRLSIL.